The 23 T cell receptor beta chains below all came from one sample that was sequenced in a study of blood T cell repertoires in COVID-19. Some clones are missing from TCRdb's copy, which holds only in-frame ones; the method was immunoSEQ multiplex PCR. The table lists more than 250,000 clones, roughly 85% of them singletons. Specimen: PBMCs or T cells enriched from blood (not recorded which). The receptors were sampled from a woman aged 40-49 years who had recovered from COVID-19.

This chain joins TRBV11-3 and TRBJ2-2; 7 bases are a match to TRBD1. The CDR3 runs 13 residues. V dropped 4 bases and J dropped 8; count of bases not matched to a gene: 4. Germline lookup yields CDR1 SGHNT and CDR2 YENEEA. CDR3 DNA: TGTGCCAGCAGCTCCTCAGGGGGAGGGGAGCTGTTTTTT. Residues: CASSSSGGGELFF.

The chain combines TRBV28 with TRBJ1-2; TRBD1 might be the D (5 bases). The V end was cut by 2 bases, the J end by 4 bases, with 8 bases between. This CDR3 has 13 amino acids. Germline V gene lookup returns CDR1 MDHEN and CDR2 SYDVKM. This CDR3 is CASSLRRGYGYTF. CDR3 sequence (DNA): TGTGCCAGCAGTTTAAGGAGGGGCTATGGCTACACCTTC.

The chain employs TRBV4-3 and TRBJ1-2, with D possibly TRBD1 on 5 matching bases. The V end lost 0 bases, the J end lost 4 bases, and 12 bases lay between the germline ends. Germline lookup yields CDR1 LGHNA and CDR2 YSLEER. The CDR3 runs 15 residues. The CDR3 region is CASSQDTGATYGYTF. In nucleotides, the CDR3 is TGCGCCAGCAGCCAAGATACTGGGGCGACCTATGGCTACACCTTC.

The gene calls are TRBV2 and TRBJ1-6; the D gene is possibly TRBD1 (5 bases). The CDR3 length is 15 residues. V gave up 7 bases and J gave up 6 bases, with 16 bases separating them. Germline V gene lookup returns CDR1 SNHLY and CDR2 FYNNEI. The CDR3: CASTSSRRGNSPLHF. The CDR3 DNA follows: TGTGCCAGCACCTCTTCCAGGAGGGGTAATTCACCCCTCCACTTT.

The chain carries TRBV4-3 and TRBJ1-3, with TRBD1 as a possible D gene (5 bases). Trimming pared 0 bases from V and 8 bases from J, leaving 11 bases between. The germline V gene encodes CDR1 LGHNA and CDR2 YSLEER. The CDR3 length is 14 residues. DNA of the CDR3: TGCGCCAGCAGCCAAGACGGCAGGGCGGACACCATATATTTT. Translated, it gives CASSQDGRADTIYF.

V gene TRBV7-9 combines with J gene TRBJ1-5; D is unclear. Germline CDR1 reads SEHNR; CDR2 reads FQNEAQ (reference sequence). The CDR3 runs to 13 residues. V was clipped by 0 bases and J by 6 bases, with 6 bases between them. CDR3 DNA sequence: TGTGCCAGCAGCTTAGCGTCTTCTCAGCCCCAGCATTTT. Encoded protein: CASSLASSQPQHF.

The genes are TRBV5-1 and TRBJ2-1; TRBD2 agrees at 11 bases. This CDR3 comprises 17 residues. The germline gives CDR1 SGHRS, CDR2 YFSETQ. The ends lost 0 bases at V and 10 bases at J; junction bases unmatched: 12. DNA of the CDR3: TGCGCCAGCAGCTTGGTGTTGGTGACTAGCGGGAAAGCAGAGCAGTTCTTC. Its translation: CASSLVLVTSGKAEQFF.

The chain recombines TRBV25-1 with TRBJ2-7; TRBD2 matches at 11 bases. CDR1 is MGHDK, CDR2 SYGVNS, per germline. This CDR3 is built from 14 residues. V gave up 6 bases and J gave up 2 bases; unmatched junction bases: 3. The CDR3 coding sequence is TGTGCCAGCAGGGGACTAGCGGACCCCTACGAGCAGTACTTC. Translating gives CASRGLADPYEQYF.

The V call is TRBV3-1 (or the pseudogene TRBV3-2), the J call TRBJ2-7, with D possibly being TRBD2 (6 bases). V dropped 1 base and J dropped 1 base, with 20 bases sitting between them. Germline assignment: CDR1 LGHDT and CDR2 YNNKEL (reference sequence). This CDR3 region has 18 residues. Written as DNA, the CDR3 is TGTGCCAGCAGCCAAGTGGGGGGAACCCCGAGCGGTTCCTACGAGCAGTACTTC. Amino acid sequence: CASSQVGGTPSGSYEQYF.

The chain uses TRBV7-8 and TRBJ1-1; D is uncertain. Germline V gene lookup returns CDR1 SGHVS and CDR2 FQNEAQ. The CDR3 runs to 13 residues. The germline V and J ends were trimmed by 0 bases and 4 bases, with 6 bases remaining between them. CDR3 sequence reads: CASSLAAGTEAFF. CDR3 sequence (DNA): TGTGCCAGCAGCTTAGCGGCAGGCACTGAAGCTTTCTTT.

The chain uses TRBV4-3 and TRBJ1-2, with D possibly being TRBD1 (6 bases). The CDR3 contains 15 residues. CDR1 and CDR2 (germline): LGHNA, YSLEER. Trimming left V 0 bases short and J 2 bases short, with 10 bases between. CDR3 in amino acids: CASSQELGGNYGYTF. DNA for the CDR3: TGCGCCAGCAGCCAAGAATTAGGGGGAAACTATGGCTACACCTTC.

The chain couples TRBV4-2 to TRBJ2-2, with D possibly matching TRBD2 (5 bases). The germline V gene has CDR1 LGHNA and CDR2 YNFKEQ. The V and J ends lost 2 bases and 6 bases respectively, with 7 bases between them. The CDR3 is 13 residues long. The CDR3 region is CASSQRGAGELFF. The CDR3 nucleotides are TGTGCCAGCAGCCAACGGGGAGCCGGGGAGCTGTTTTTT.

The chain carries TRBV6-5 and TRBJ2-7; 8 positions match TRBD1. Germline values: CDR1 MNHEY, CDR2 SVGAGI. The length of the CDR3 is 14 residues. The V segment lost 7 bases and the J segment 5 bases; nucleotides outside the gene matches: 10. The CDR3: CASTRTGRGDEQYF. The CDR3 DNA is TGTGCCAGCACCCGGACAGGGAGAGGTGACGAGCAGTACTTC.

This chain joins TRBV19 and TRBJ1-2; perhaps TRBD1 as D (6 bases). Trimming removed 2 bases from V and 8 bases from J, with 12 bases in between. This CDR3 has 13 residues. Germline V gene sequence: CDR1 LNHDA, CDR2 SQIVND (reference sequence). The CDR3 region is CASSILTGTGYTF. The DNA for the CDR3 is TGTGCCAGTAGTATACTGACAGGAACGGGCTACACCTTC.

CDR3 sequence: CASSQAGTGNTGELFF. In DNA, the CDR3 is TGCGCCAGCAGCCAAGCCGGGACAGGGAACACCGGGGAGCTGTTTTTT. The chain joins TRBV4-3 to TRBJ2-2; 8 nucleotides align to TRBD1. CDR1 is LGHNA, CDR2 YSLEER, per germline. This CDR3 has 16 residues. V lost 1 base, J lost 1 base, and 2 bases stayed unmatched.

This rearrangement joins TRBV7-2 to TRBJ2-3; the D is unclear. CDR1 is SGHTA and CDR2 is FQGNSA in the germline V gene. The CDR3 covers 14 residues. V was shortened by 5 bases and J by 1 base, with 10 bases between the two germline ends. The CDR3 is CASSHRRGTDTQYF. Written as DNA, the CDR3 is TGTGCCAGCAGCCACCGTCGGGGCACAGATACGCAGTATTTT.

This chain links TRBV4-3 with TRBJ1-4; no clear D gene. The V end lost 1 base, the J end lost 6 bases, and 18 bases lay between the germline ends. CDR1 is LGHNA and CDR2 is YSLEER in the germline V gene. The CDR3 has 17 amino acids. CDR3 sequence (DNA): TGCGCCAGCAGCCAAGTCGGTCGGGGTTTGGTTCATGAAAAACTGTTTTTT. Residues: CASSQVGRGLVHEKLFF.

V and J are TRBV7-8 and TRBJ2-7; D remains ambiguous. This CDR3 spans 12 amino acids. Trimming took off 5 bases at V and 9 bases at J, with 14 bases between the two ends. Germline V gene data show CDR1 as SGHVS and CDR2 as FQNEAQ. The CDR3 is CASSPSASGQYF. CDR3 bases: TGTGCCAGCAGCCCCTCGGCGTCAGGGCAGTACTTC. Full variable domain (remainder filled in from reference TRBV7-8 and TRBJ2-7): GAGVSQSPRYKVAKRGQDVALRCDPISGHVSLFWYQQALGQGPEFLTYFQNEAQLDKSGLPSDRFFAERPEGSVSTLKIQRTQQEDSAVYLCASSPSASGQYFGPGTRLTVT.

The gene calls are TRBV5-1 and TRBJ2-7; 9 nucleotides agree with TRBD2. V was pared by 5 bases and J by 2 bases, with 5 bases of the junction left unmatched. CDR1 SGHRS and CDR2 YFSETQ come from the germline V gene. CDR3 length: 14 amino acids. CDR3 sequence reads: CASRLAGVTYEQYF. The CDR3 nucleotides are TGCGCCAGCAGATTAGCGGGAGTCACCTACGAGCAGTACTTC.

The chain carries TRBV4-3 and TRBJ2-1; tentative D call: TRBD2 (6 bases). The germline V and J ends were trimmed by 0 bases and 1 base, with 13 bases remaining between them. Germline V gene lookup returns CDR1 LGHNA and CDR2 YSLEER. The length of the CDR3 is 17 residues. The CDR3 here is CASSQDLKGGSYNEQFF. The CDR3 nucleotides read TGCGCCAGCAGCCAAGATCTCAAGGGAGGTTCCTACAATGAGCAGTTCTTC.

The chain combines TRBV10-2 with TRBJ2-7; TRBD2 agrees at 9 bases. The V gene's germline CDR1 is WSHSY and CDR2 SAAADI. This CDR3 is 14 amino acids long. V was clipped by 6 bases and J by 6 bases; unmatched bases: 9. This chain's CDR3 is CASSNSGRNFEQYF. In DNA, the CDR3 is TGCGCCAGCAGCAATAGCGGGAGAAACTTCGAGCAGTACTTC.

The CDR3 sequence is CASSQFPSTSNEQYF. CDR3 coding DNA: TGTGCCAGCAGCCAATTCCCCTCGACTAGCAACGAGCAGTACTTC. The rearrangement uses TRBV3-1 (or the pseudogene TRBV3-2) and TRBJ2-7; 7 positions agree with TRBD2. Trimming took 2 bases from V and 5 from J; bases not matched to a gene: 9. The CDR3 has 15 residues. From germline, CDR1 is LGHDT and CDR2 YNNKEL (reference sequence).

In this sample, this clone turned up once. The rearrangement links TRBV2 to TRBJ2-3, with 8 positions matching TRBD1. This CDR3 has 13 residues. Trimming cost V 7 bases and J 5 bases; bases outside gene matches: 5. CDR1 and CDR2 from the germline V gene are SNHLY and FYNNEI. CDR3 residues: CASKWTGRDTQYF. The CDR3 DNA follows: TGTGCCAGCAAATGGACAGGGAGAGATACGCAGTATTTT.